Following are 3 T cell receptor beta chains from one sample sequenced in a study of cytomegalovirus exposure and HLA in healthy donors. PCR employed 60 Vbeta and 13 Jbeta primers. Sequenced by immunoSEQ multiplex PCR; TCRdb stores in-frame clones only, minus some. The sample yields some 99,000 clones, roughly 69% seen once. The specimen was PBMCs. Receptor source: a woman aged 70-85 years in good health and CMV-seropositive.

This clone was detected a few times. This CDR3 reads CASGLVTGVAFF. DNA for the CDR3: TGTGCTAGTGGTTTGGTAACAGGAGTAGCTTTCTTT. The V and J genes are TRBV12-5 and TRBJ1-1; D is possibly TRBD1 (5 bases). Per germline, CDR1 LGHNT and CDR2 FRNRAP. The CDR3 consists of 12 residues. The V and J ends lost 0 bases and 10 bases respectively, with 9 bases between them.

The rearrangement links TRBV7-9 to TRBJ1-2; D remains ambiguous. The ends were cut back, 3 bases at V and 0 bases at J, with 11 bases in the middle. The germline V gene encodes CDR1 SEHNR and CDR2 FQNEAQ (reference sequence). CDR3 length equals 15 residues. The CDR3 nucleotides are TGTGCCAGCAGCTTTTGGGCAGGAACTAACTATGGCTACACCTTC. Translation gives CASSFWAGTNYGYTF.

This clone appeared a single time. This chain links TRBV12-5 with TRBJ2-7; the D is unclear. The length of the CDR3 is 11 residues. Germline CDR1 reads LGHNT; CDR2 reads FRNRAP. V was shortened by 6 bases and J by 2 bases, with 5 bases between the two germline ends. The CDR3 coding sequence is TGTGCTAGTGGCCCCGCCTACGAGCAGTACTTC. It specifies CASGPAYEQYF.